The present entry profiles one TCR beta chain with its context. Its matching antigen is unknown. This sample stems from a study of OX40 agonist ivuxolimab in advanced cancers. Overall study context: The drug used for patients, ivuxolimab, was an agonistic anti-OX40 (CD134) antibody. Recorded diagnoses for dose-escalation patients were hepatocellular carcinoma, melanoma, renal cell or head and neck cancer. Study-wide points: Both CD4+ and CD8+ T cell populations in blood had undergone clonal expansion by week 6 at 0.1 to 3.0 mg/kg.

Patients were ruled out by autoimmune disease history or systemic immunosuppression. Sequencing was performed with immunoSEQ multiplex PCR; in TCRdb, only in-frame clones are kept and a portion is missing. The sample comprises about 73,000 clones, approximately 91% of which are singletons, and around 0.73% rests with the top ten. This CDR3 is built from 15 residues. The V gene end was trimmed by 5 bases and the J gene end by 9 bases; junction bases not matched to a gene: 8. Germline loops: CDR1 SGHVS, CDR2 FQNEAQ. Sequencing was performed on CD4+ or CD8+ T cells sorted from blood, taken in a trial of the OX40 agonist ivuxolimab. The source is an adult with an advanced solid tumor such as melanoma, head and neck, liver or kidney cancer. The chain combines TRBV7-8 with TRBJ2-1, with 12 bases aligning to TRBD2. The CDR3 spells CASSRVLAGGSEQFF. For the CDR3, the DNA is TGTGCCAGCAGCCGGGTTCTAGCGGGAGGGAGTGAGCAGTTCTTC.